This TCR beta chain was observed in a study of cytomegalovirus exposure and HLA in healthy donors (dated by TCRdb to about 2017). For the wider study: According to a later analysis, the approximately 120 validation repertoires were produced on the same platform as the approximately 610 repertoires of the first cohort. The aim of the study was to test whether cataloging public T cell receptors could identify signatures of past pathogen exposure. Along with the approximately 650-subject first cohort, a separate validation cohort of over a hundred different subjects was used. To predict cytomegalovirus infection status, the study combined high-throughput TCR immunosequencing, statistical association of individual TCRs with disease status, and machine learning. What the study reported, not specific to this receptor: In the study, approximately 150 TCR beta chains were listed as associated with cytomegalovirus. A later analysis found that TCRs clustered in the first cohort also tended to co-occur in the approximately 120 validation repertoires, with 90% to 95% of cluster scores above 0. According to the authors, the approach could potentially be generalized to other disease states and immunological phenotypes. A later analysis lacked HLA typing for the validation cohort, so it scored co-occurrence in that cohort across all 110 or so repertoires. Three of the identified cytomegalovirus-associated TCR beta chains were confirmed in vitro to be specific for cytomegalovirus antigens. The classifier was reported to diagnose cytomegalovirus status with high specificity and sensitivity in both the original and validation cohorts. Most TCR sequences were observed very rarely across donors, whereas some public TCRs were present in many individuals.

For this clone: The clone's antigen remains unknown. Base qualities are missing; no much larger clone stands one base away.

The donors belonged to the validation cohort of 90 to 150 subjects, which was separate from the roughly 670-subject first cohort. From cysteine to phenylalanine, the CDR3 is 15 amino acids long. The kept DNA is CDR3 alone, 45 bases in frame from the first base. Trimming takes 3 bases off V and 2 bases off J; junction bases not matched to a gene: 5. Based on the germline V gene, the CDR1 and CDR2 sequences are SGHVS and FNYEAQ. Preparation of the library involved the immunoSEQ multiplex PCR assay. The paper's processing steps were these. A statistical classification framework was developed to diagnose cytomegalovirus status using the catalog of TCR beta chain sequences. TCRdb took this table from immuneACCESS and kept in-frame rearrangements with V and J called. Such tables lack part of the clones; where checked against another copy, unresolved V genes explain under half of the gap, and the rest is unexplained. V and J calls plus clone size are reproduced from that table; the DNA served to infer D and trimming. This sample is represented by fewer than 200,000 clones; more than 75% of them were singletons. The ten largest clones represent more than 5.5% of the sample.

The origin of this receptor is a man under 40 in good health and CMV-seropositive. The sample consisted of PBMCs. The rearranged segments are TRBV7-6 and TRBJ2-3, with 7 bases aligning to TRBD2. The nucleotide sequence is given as TGTGCCAGCAGCTTTGGTGCGGGGGACACAGATACGCAGTATTTT. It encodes CASSFGAGDTDTQYF.